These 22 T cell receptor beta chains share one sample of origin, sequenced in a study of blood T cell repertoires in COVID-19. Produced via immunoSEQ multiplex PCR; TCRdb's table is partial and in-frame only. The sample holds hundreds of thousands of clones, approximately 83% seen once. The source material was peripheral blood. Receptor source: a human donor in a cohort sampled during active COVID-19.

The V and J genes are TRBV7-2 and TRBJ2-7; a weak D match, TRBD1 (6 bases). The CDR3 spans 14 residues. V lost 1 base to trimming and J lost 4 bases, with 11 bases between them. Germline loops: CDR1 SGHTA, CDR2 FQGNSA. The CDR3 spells CASSLVWQGYEQYF. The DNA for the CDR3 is TGTGCCAGCAGCTTAGTGTGGCAGGGGTACGAGCAGTACTTC.

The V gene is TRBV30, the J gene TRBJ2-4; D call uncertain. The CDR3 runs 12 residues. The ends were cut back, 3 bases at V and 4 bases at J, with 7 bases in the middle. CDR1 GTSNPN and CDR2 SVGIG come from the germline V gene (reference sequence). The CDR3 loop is CAWSRLKNIQYF. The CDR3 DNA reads TGTGCCTGGAGCCGACTGAAAAACATTCAGTACTTC.

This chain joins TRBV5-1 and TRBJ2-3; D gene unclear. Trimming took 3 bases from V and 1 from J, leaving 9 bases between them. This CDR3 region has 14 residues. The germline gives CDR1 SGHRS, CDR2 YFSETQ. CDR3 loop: CASSSSPGTDTQYF. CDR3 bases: TGCGCCAGCAGCTCCTCCCCGGGCACAGATACGCAGTATTTT.

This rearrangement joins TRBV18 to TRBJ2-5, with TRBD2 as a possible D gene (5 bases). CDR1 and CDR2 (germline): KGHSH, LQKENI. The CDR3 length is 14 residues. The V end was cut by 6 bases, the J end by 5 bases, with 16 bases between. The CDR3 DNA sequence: TGTGCCAGCTCTTCCTCCGGGGTAGGGGAGACCCAGTACTTC. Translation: CASSSSGVGETQYF.

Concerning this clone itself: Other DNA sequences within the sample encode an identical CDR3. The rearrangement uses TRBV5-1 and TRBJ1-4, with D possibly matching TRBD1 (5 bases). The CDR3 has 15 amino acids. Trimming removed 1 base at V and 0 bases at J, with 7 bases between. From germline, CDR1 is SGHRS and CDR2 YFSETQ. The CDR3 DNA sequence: TGCGCCAGCAGCTTGTCGGGGGCAACTAATGAAAAACTGTTTTTT. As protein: CASSLSGATNEKLFF.

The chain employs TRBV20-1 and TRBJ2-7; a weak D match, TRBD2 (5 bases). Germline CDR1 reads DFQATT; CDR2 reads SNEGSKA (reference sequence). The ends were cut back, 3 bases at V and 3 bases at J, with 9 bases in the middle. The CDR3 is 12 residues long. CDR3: CSASEEVYEQYF. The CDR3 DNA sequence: TGCAGTGCTAGTGAGGAGGTCTACGAGCAGTACTTC.

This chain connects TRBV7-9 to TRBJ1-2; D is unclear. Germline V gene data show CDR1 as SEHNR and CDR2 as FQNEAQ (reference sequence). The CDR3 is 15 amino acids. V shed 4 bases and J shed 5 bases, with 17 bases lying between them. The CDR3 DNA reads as TGTGCCAGCAGCTCGCAATATATTAGATCTTATGGCTACACCTTC. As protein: CASSSQYIRSYGYTF.

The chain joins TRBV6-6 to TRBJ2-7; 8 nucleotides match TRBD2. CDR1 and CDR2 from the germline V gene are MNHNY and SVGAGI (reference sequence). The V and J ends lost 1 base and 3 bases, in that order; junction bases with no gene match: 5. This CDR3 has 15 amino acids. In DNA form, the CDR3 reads TGTGCCAGCAGTTACTACCGGGAGGGGAGCTACGAGCAGTACTTC. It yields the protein CASSYYREGSYEQYF.

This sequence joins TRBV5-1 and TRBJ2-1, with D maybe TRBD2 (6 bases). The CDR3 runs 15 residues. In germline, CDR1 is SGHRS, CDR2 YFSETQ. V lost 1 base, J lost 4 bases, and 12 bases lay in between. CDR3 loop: CASSLRSGRYNEQFF. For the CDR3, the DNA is TGCGCCAGCAGCTTGAGAAGTGGGAGGTACAATGAGCAGTTCTTC. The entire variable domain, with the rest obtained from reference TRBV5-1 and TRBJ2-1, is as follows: KAGVTQTPRYLIKTRGQQVTLSCSPISGHRSVSWYQQTPGQGLQFLFEYFSETQRNKGNFPGRFSGRQFSNSRSEMNVSTLELGDSALYLCASSLRSGRYNEQFFGPGTRLTVL.

The CDR3 reads CASSQVQGDTIYF. The CDR3, as DNA: TGTGCCAGCAGCCAAGTACAGGGTGACACCATATATTTT. The V gene is TRBV3-1 (or the pseudogene TRBV3-2), the J gene TRBJ1-3; TRBD1 is a possible D gene (6 bases). V was shortened by 1 base and J by 8 bases, with 9 bases between the two germline ends. CDR1 is LGHDT and CDR2 is YNNKEL in the germline V gene (reference sequence). The CDR3 covers 13 residues.

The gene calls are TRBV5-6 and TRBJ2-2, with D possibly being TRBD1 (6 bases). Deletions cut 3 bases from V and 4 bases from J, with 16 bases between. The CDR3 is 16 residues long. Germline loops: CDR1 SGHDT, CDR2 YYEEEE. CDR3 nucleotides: TGTGCCAGCAGCTCTCCCCGGGACATTTTCACCGGGGAGCTGTTTTTT. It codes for CASSSPRDIFTGELFF.

CDR3 DNA: TGTGCCAGCAGCTTCGACAGGGGACACACCATATATTTT. It specifies CASSFDRGHTIYF. The V and J genes are TRBV7-9 and TRBJ1-3; the match to TRBD1 covers 8 bases. The germline V gene has CDR1 SEHNR and CDR2 FQNEAQ (reference sequence). V shed 3 bases, J shed 8 bases, and the junction held 3 bases outside the gene matches. This CDR3 contains 13 residues.

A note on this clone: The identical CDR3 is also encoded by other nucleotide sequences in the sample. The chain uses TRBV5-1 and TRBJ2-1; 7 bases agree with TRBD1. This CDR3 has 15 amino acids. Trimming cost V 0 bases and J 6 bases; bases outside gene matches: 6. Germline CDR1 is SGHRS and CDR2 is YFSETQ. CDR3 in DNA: TGCGCCAGCAGCTTGGGACAGGGTACAGGCAATGAGCAGTTCTTC. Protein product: CASSLGQGTGNEQFF.

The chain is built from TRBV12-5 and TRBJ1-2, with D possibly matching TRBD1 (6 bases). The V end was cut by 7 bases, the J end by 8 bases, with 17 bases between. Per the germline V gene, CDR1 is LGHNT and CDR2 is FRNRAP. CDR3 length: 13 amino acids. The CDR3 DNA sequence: TGTGCTAGTGCCCCGACAGGCGCAATCGGCTACACCTTC. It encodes CASAPTGAIGYTF.

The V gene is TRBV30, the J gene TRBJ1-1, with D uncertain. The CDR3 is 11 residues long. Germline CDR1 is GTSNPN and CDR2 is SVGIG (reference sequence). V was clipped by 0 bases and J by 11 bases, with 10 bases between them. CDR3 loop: CAWSVGLLAFF. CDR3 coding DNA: TGTGCCTGGAGTGTCGGGTTACTCGCTTTCTTT. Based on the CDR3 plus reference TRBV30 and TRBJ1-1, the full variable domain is SQTIHQWPATLVQPVGSPLSLECTVEGTSNPNLYWYRQAAGRGLQLLFYSVGIGQISSEVPQNLSASRPQDRQFILSSKKLLLSDSGFYLCAWSVGLLAFFGQGTRLTVV.

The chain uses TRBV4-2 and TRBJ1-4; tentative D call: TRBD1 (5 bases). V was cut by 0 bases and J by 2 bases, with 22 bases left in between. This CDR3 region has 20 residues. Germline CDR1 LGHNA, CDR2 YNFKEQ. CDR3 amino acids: CASSQEQSGWLGLTNEKLFF. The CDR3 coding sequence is TGTGCCAGCAGCCAAGAACAATCCGGCTGGTTGGGGCTCACTAATGAAAAACTGTTTTTT.

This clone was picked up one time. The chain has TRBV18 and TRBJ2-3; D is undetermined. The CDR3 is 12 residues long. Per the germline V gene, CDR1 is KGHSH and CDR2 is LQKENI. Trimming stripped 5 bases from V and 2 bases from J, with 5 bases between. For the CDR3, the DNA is TGTGCCAGCTCATCCTACACAGATACGCAGTATTTT. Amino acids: CASSSYTDTQYF.

The CDR3 reads CASSPEAGVTGELFF. CDR3 coding DNA: TGTGCCAGCAGCCCGGAAGCGGGGGTCACCGGGGAGCTGTTTTTT. The chain has TRBV3-1 (or the pseudogene TRBV3-2) and TRBJ2-2; 8 bases line up with TRBD2. The CDR3 is 15 amino acids. The J segment lost 4 bases and the V segment lost 4 bases, leaving 5 bases of the junction unmatched. CDR1 LGHDT and CDR2 YNNKEL come from the germline V gene (reference sequence).

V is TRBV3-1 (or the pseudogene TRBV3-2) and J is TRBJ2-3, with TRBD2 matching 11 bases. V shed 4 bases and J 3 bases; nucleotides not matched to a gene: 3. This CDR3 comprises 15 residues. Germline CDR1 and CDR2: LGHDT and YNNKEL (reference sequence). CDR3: CASSPTSGSTDTQYF. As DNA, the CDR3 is TGTGCCAGCAGCCCCACTAGCGGGAGTACAGATACGCAGTATTTT.

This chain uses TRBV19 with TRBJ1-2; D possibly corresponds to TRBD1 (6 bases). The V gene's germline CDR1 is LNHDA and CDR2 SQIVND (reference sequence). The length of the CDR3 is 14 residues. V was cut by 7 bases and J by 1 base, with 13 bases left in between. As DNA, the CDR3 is TGTGCCAGTACGAAGACAGGTATTAACTATGGCTACACCTTC. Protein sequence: CASTKTGINYGYTF.

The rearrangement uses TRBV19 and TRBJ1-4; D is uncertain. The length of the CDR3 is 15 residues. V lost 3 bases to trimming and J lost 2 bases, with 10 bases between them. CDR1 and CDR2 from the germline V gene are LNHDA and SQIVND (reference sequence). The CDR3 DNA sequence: TGTGCCAGTAGTATCGGCGGATCTACTAATGAAAAACTGTTTTTT. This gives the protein CASSIGGSTNEKLFF. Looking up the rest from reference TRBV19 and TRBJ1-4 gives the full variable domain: DGGITQSPKYLFRKEGQNVTLSCEQNLNHDAMYWYRQDPGQGLRLIYYSQIVNDFQKGDIAEGYSVSREKKESFPLTVTSAQKNPTAFYLCASSIGGSTNEKLFFGSGTQLSVL.

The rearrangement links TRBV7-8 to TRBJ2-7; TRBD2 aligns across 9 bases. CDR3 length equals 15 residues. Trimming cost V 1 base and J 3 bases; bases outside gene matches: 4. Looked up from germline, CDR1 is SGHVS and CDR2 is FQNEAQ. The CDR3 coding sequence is TGTGCCAGCAGCTTAGTAGCGGGAGTAGGCTACGAGCAGTACTTC. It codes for CASSLVAGVGYEQYF.